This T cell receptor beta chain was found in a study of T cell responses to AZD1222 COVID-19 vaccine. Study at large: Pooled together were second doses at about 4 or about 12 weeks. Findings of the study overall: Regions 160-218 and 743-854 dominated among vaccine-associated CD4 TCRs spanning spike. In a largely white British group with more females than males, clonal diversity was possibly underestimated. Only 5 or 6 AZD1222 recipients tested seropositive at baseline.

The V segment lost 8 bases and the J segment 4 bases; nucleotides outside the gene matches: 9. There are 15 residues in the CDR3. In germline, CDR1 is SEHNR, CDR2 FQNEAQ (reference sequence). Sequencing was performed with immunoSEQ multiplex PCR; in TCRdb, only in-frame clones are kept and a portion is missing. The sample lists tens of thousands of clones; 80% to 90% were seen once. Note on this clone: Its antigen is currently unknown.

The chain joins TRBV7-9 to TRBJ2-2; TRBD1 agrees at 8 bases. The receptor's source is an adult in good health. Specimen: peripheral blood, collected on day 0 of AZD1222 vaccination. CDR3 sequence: CASYPGTGSTGELFF. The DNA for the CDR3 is TGTGCCAGCTACCCAGGGACAGGCAGCACCGGGGAGCTGTTTTTT.